Below are 23 T cell receptor beta chains sequenced from a single sample in a study of blood T cell repertoires in COVID-19. Method: immunoSEQ multiplex PCR; TCRdb's copy keeps in-frame clones and lacks some. The sample lists 95,000 to 100,000 clones; 75% to 90% were seen once. Sequenced sample: peripheral blood. These receptors were obtained from a man at least 80 years old with acute or convalescent COVID-19.

The V gene is TRBV30, the J gene TRBJ1-1; unclear D gene. The CDR3 covers 13 residues. V lost 3 bases and J lost 4, with 12 bases in between. Germline CDR1 reads GTSNPN; CDR2 reads SVGIG (reference sequence). CDR3 in amino acids: CAWSGGRITEAFF. The CDR3 bases are TGTGCCTGGAGCGGAGGGCGGATCACTGAAGCTTTCTTT.

The chain links TRBV7-2 to TRBJ2-3, with D perhaps TRBD2 (5 bases). In germline, CDR1 is SGHTA, CDR2 FQGNSA. V was shortened by 4 bases and J by 1 base, with 15 bases between the two germline ends. This CDR3 comprises 16 residues. This chain's CDR3 is CASSSRLAAGTDTQYF. The CDR3, as DNA: TGTGCCAGCAGCTCCAGACTCGCAGCGGGCACAGATACGCAGTATTTT.

The gene calls are TRBV19 and TRBJ2-2; 7 nucleotides line up with TRBD2. There are 15 residues in the CDR3. V shed 3 bases, J shed 6 bases, and the junction held 7 bases outside the gene matches. Germline-derived CDR1 and CDR2 are LNHDA and SQIVND (reference sequence). The CDR3 DNA follows: TGTGCCAGTAGTATCGCTGGACTAGTCGCCGGGGAGCTGTTTTTT. Translation gives CASSIAGLVAGELFF.

The chain recombines TRBV3-1 (or the pseudogene TRBV3-2) with TRBJ1-2; the match to TRBD1 covers 8 bases. Trimming removed 4 bases from V and 2 bases from J; junction bases left unmatched: 3. The length of the CDR3 is 14 residues. The V gene's germline CDR1 is LGHDT and CDR2 YNNKEL (reference sequence). The CDR3 region is CASSPGGENYGYTF. Written as DNA, the CDR3 is TGTGCCAGCAGCCCAGGGGGCGAAAACTATGGCTACACCTTC.

V usage is TRBV5-1 and J usage is TRBJ2-1, with TRBD2 matching over 12 bases. V gave up 2 bases and J gave up 0 bases; unmatched junction bases: 6. Germline CDR1 reads SGHRS; CDR2 reads YFSETQ. The CDR3 is 18 amino acids. CDR3 protein: CASSLGLAGPGSYNEQFF. As DNA, the CDR3 is TGCGCCAGCAGCTTAGGACTAGCGGGACCGGGCTCCTACAATGAGCAGTTCTTC.

Details on this clone: Other nucleotide sequences from this sample produce the same CDR3. V gene TRBV6-5 combines with J gene TRBJ1-5; TRBD1 is a possible D gene (6 bases). The CDR3 has 14 amino acids. The germline CDR1 and CDR2 sequences are MNHEY and SVGAGI. V lost 6 bases to trimming and J lost 0 bases, with 9 bases between them. CDR3 region: CASRQGNSNQPQHF. The DNA of the CDR3 is TGTGCCAGCAGACAGGGAAATAGCAATCAGCCCCAGCATTTT.

V usage is TRBV6-5 and J usage is TRBJ2-1, with D perhaps matching TRBD1 (5 bases). The CDR3 extends over 11 amino acids. Germline-derived CDR1 and CDR2 are MNHEY and SVGAGI. V lost 10 bases and J 5 bases, leaving 9 bases between the germline ends. The chain's CDR3 is CAIQGNNEQFF. DNA for the CDR3: TGTGCCATCCAGGGAAACAATGAGCAGTTCTTC.

The chain recombines TRBV19 with TRBJ2-1; 9 bases align to TRBD2. This CDR3 has 14 residues. Trimming removed 3 bases from V and 8 bases from J; junction bases left unmatched: 5. Per germline, CDR1 LNHDA and CDR2 SQIVND (reference sequence). CDR3 amino acids: CASSIRSGSYEQFF. The DNA of the CDR3 is TGTGCCAGTAGTATCCGTAGCGGGAGCTATGAGCAGTTCTTC.

This clone was seen only once. The J gene is TRBJ2-1, the V gene TRBV7-2; 8 nucleotides match TRBD1. Trimming at V came to 4 bases and at J to 5 bases, leaving 10 bases not matched to a gene. The CDR3 spans 16 residues. CDR1 is SGHTA, CDR2 FQGNSA, per germline. The CDR3 bases are TGTGCCAGCAGCTCACGGGGACGGACAGGGAACAATGAGCAGTTCTTC. As protein: CASSSRGRTGNNEQFF.

The chain recombines TRBV19 with TRBJ2-1; 7 nucleotides line up with TRBD2. V lost 3 bases to trimming and J lost 1 base; unmatched junction nucleotides: 3. Germline V CDR1 and CDR2: LNHDA, SQIVND (reference sequence). The CDR3 contains 15 residues. The CDR3 DNA sequence: TGTGCCAGTAGTATTAGGCGGGGGTCCTACAATGAGCAGTTCTTC. This sequence encodes CASSIRRGSYNEQFF.

The chain uses TRBV28 and TRBJ1-6, with D perhaps matching TRBD1 (5 bases). CDR1 is MDHEN, CDR2 SYDVKM, per germline. Trimming removed 3 bases at V and 6 bases at J, with 9 bases between. This CDR3 has 14 amino acids. The chain's CDR3 is CASSFQGFNSPLHF. CDR3 in DNA: TGTGCCAGCAGTTTCCAGGGATTTAATTCACCCCTCCACTTT.

This chain connects TRBV2 to TRBJ1-1, with TRBD1 identical over 9 bases. There are 15 residues in the CDR3. V lost 7 bases, J lost 4 bases, and 10 bases stayed unmatched. The germline V gene encodes CDR1 SNHLY and CDR2 FYNNEI. CDR3 sequence: CASTLKQGAVTEAFF. The DNA of the CDR3 is TGTGCCAGCACTCTAAAACAGGGGGCGGTCACTGAAGCTTTCTTT.

The chain joins TRBV6-4 to TRBJ2-3, with 7 bases that match TRBD1. Germline loops: CDR1 MRHNA, CDR2 SNTAGT. After removal of 2 bases from V and 4 bases from J, the junction contained 3 bases not matched to a gene. The CDR3 sequence is 14 residues long. CDR3 protein: CASSDGQGADTQYF. In DNA form, the CDR3 reads TGTGCCAGCAGTGACGGGCAGGGGGCAGATACGCAGTATTTT.

The chain combines TRBV6-2 or TRBV6-3 with TRBJ1-5; perhaps TRBD1 as D (5 bases). Germline-derived CDR1 and CDR2 are MNHEY and SVGEGT. There are 13 residues in the CDR3. V lost 0 bases and J lost 8, with 8 bases in between. Written as DNA, the CDR3 is TGTGCCAGCAGTTACTCCCGGGGGAAGCCCCAGCATTTT. It specifies CASSYSRGKPQHF.

The gene calls are TRBV10-3 and TRBJ1-5, with TRBD1 matching over 11 bases. Germline V gene lookup returns CDR1 ENHRY and CDR2 SYGVKD. Losses at the gene ends were 5 bases for V and 5 bases for J; bases not matched to a gene: 2. This CDR3 comprises 14 residues. In nucleotides, the CDR3 is TGTGCCATCAGTCTGGGACAGGGGGATCAGCCCCAGCATTTT. Protein: CAISLGQGDQPQHF.

This sequence joins TRBV27 and TRBJ1-4, with TRBD1 as a possible D gene (6 bases). The CDR3 length is 14 residues. Trimming left V 2 bases short and J 8 bases short, with 12 bases between. The germline CDR1 and CDR2 sequences are MNHEY and SMNVEV (reference sequence). CDR3 sequence (DNA): TGTGCCAGCAGTTTAAGAGGGGGTGGAGAAAAACTGTTTTTT. Protein: CASSLRGGGEKLFF.

This rearrangement joins TRBV4-3 to TRBJ2-1, with D maybe TRBD1 (6 bases). The CDR3 loop spans 18 amino acids. V shed 0 bases and J shed 0 bases, with 15 bases lying between them. The germline V gene encodes CDR1 LGHNA and CDR2 YSLEER. CDR3 nucleotides: TGCGCCAGCAGCCAAGATGTCGCAGGGGTCAGCTCCTACAATGAGCAGTTCTTC. Amino acids: CASSQDVAGVSSYNEQFF.

Notes on this clone: A read error may produce the germline difference seen at one junction end. The chain links TRBV7-7 to TRBJ1-2, with D uncertain. Germline CDR1 SSHAT, CDR2 FNYEAQ (reference sequence). The CDR3 is made up of 13 amino acids. The CDR3 sequence: CASSLVPENGYTF. For the CDR3, the DNA is TGTGCTAGCAGCTTAGTTCCCGAGAATGGCTACACCTTC.

V usage is TRBV7-9 and J usage is TRBJ1-1, with D perhaps matching TRBD1 (5 bases). Trimming removed 1 base from V and 6 bases from J, with 18 bases in between. Germline CDR1 and CDR2: SEHNR and FQNEAQ (reference sequence). CDR3 length equals 16 residues. The CDR3 region has the DNA TGTGCCAGCAGCTTAGGACAGAATCCCTTTAACGCTGAAGCTTTCTTT. Its translation is CASSLGQNPFNAEAFF.

The genes are TRBV15 and TRBJ2-1, with TRBD2 matching over 7 bases. The CDR3 loop spans 16 amino acids. Germline V gene lookup returns CDR1 LNHNV and CDR2 YYDKDF (reference sequence). J gave up 4 bases and V 2 bases, and 8 bases lay outside the gene matches. CDR3 nucleotides: TGTGCCACCAGCAGACACGGCGGGACTACATACAATGAGCAGTTCTTC. As protein: CATSRHGGTTYNEQFF.

The genes are TRBV6-1 and TRBJ2-1; TRBD2 agrees at 7 bases. The V segment lost 4 bases and the J segment 2 bases; nucleotides outside the gene matches: 8. Germline CDR1 reads MNHNS; CDR2 reads SASEGT. The CDR3 consists of 16 residues. The CDR3 protein is CASSALTRGAYNEQFF. Here the CDR3 DNA reads TGTGCCAGCAGTGCACTAACCCGGGGGGCCTACAATGAGCAGTTCTTC.

This clone was picked up many times. In nucleotides, the CDR3 is TGTGCCAGCAGCGTCGGTGGAGGGACCTACGAGCAGTACTTC. Translated: CASSVGGGTYEQYF. The chain has TRBV9 and TRBJ2-7; tentative D call: TRBD2 (6 bases). CDR1 and CDR2 (germline): SGDLS, YYNGEE. V was cut by 2 bases and J by 2 bases, with 11 bases left in between. The CDR3 spans 14 residues. Looking up the rest from reference TRBV9 and TRBJ2-7 gives the full variable domain: DSGVTQTPKHLITATGQRVTLRCSPRSGDLSVYWYQQSLDQGLQFLIQYYNGEERAKGNILERFSAQQFPDLHSELNLSSLELGDSALYFCASSVGGGTYEQYFGPGTRLTVT.

Remarks on this clone: The germline gene is not matched at one end of the junction; a read error may be the cause. This chain links TRBV5-1 with TRBJ2-7; 8 bases match TRBD1. The germline V gene has CDR1 SGHRS and CDR2 YFSETQ. This CDR3 has 15 amino acids. CDR3 DNA sequence: TGCGCCAGCAGACGACCCGGGACAGGCTCCGACGAGCAGTACTTC. Translating gives CASRRPGTGSDEQYF.